This TCR beta chain was captured in a study of beta chain features in type 1 diabetes. General study findings and limits: Any PCR bias toward short templates would affect both groups alike. Shortening that was moderate but significant affected the TCRB CDR3s of Type 1 diabetes patients in all four CD4+ subsets. The question left open here concerned HLA type influencing TCRB rearrangement.

This CDR3 comprises 13 residues. Germline V gene sequence: CDR1 LNHDA, CDR2 SQIVND (reference sequence). V was pared by 4 bases and J by 13 bases, with 10 bases of the junction left unmatched. Every donor had blood drawn once into heparin, 100 to 150 mL on average. Every isolated RNA sample was fully reverse transcribed, so sequencing captured expressed TCRB transcripts. Each sample of naive, central memory or regulatory T cells had, on average, roughly 3.6 million reads. Method: immunoSEQ multiplex PCR; TCRdb's copy keeps in-frame clones and lacks some. The sample gives hundreds of thousands of clones, about an eighth of which show up once; just under 0.04% is in the top ten. This clone appeared a few times. What it binds is not known.

The source material was naive CD4+ T cells from blood. The genes are TRBV19 and TRBJ1-5; 7 bases agree with TRBD1. The sequence was collected from a man younger than 35 with type 1 diabetes. The CDR3 reads CASSRQGQDEQHF. In DNA form, the CDR3 reads TGTGCCAGTAGTAGACAGGGCCAAGACGAGCAGCATTTT.